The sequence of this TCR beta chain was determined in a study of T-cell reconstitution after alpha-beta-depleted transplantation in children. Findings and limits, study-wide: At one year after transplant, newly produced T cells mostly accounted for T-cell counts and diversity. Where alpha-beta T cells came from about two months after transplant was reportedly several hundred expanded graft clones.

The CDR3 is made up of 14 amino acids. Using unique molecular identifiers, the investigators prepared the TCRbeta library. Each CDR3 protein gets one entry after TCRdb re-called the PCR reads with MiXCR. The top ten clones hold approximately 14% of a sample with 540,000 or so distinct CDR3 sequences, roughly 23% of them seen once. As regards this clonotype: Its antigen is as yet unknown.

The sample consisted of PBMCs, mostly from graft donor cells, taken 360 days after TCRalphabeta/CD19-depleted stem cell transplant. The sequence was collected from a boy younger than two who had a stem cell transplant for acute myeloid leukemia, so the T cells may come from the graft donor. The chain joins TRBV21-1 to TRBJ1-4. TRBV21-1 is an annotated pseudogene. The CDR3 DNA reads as TGTGCCAGCAGCAAAGCAGGAAGTGGTGAAAAACTGTTTTTT. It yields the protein CASSKAGSGEKLFF.